This T cell receptor (beta chain) is drawn from a study of neurological immune-mediated disorders. Study-wide results and caveats: None of the CDR3 amino acid sequences found in expanded clones was shared across subjects. This suggests that the TCR-beta repertoires were private in all groups.

Ten or more counts support this clonotype. Its antigen is not identified. cDNA was made by 5'RACE with 10-nucleotide random UMIs. TCRdb fed the 5' RACE reads into MiXCR, producing one record per CDR3 protein. The sample carries roughly 76,000 distinct CDR3 sequences, roughly 3% recorded once. The CDR3 has 11 amino acids. Germline V CDR1 and CDR2: DFQATT, SNEGSKA (reference sequence). V was trimmed by 4 bases and J by 8 bases, leaving 11 bases between them. This rearrangement joins TRBV20-1 to TRBJ1-1; D is unresolved. The sequence derives from a woman aged 50 to 60 with multiple sclerosis. Sequencing input: PBMCs. In DNA form, the CDR3 reads TGCAGTGCTATCGGTGGCCGAGAAGCTTTCTTT. Its protein is CSAIGGREAFF.